This TCR beta chain was identified during a study of T cell repertoires in cytomegalovirus infection. Across the study: Matching HLA type, along with CMV infection, was indicated by public TCR beta signatures. Study results and limitations: HLA-C-restricted, CMV-specific TCR beta clonotypes were dominant ex vivo.

TCRdb called the reads again in MiXCR, with one record for every CDR3 protein. Of around 130,000 distinct CDR3 sequences listed, 20% to 30% were seen once; the top ten hold approximately 35%. Germline loops: CDR1 MDHEN, CDR2 SYDVKM. Trimming took 6 bases from V and 3 from J, leaving 18 bases between them. The CDR3 consists of 15 residues. This clonotype was seen a few times. Antigen unknown. Input material: PBMCs, sequenced either directly or after in vitro stimulation (not recorded which). The chain uses TRBV28 and TRBJ2-7; D is unclear. The sequence was obtained from a human donor in good health (CMV status not recorded). Some clones in this sample may be carry-over from other donors' samples. The CDR3 here is CASSVSGDRSYEQYF. The CDR3 coding sequence is TGTGCCAGCAGCGTCAGTGGGGATAGAAGCTACGAGCAGTACTTC.